The 3 T cell receptor beta chains given below trace back to one sample, sequenced in a study of blood T cell repertoires in COVID-19. The method was immunoSEQ multiplex PCR; TCRdb's version includes in-frame clones alone and lacks a portion of them. The table shows hundreds of thousands of clones, with roughly four fifths occurring only once. Sequencing input: peripheral blood. The receptor source for this set is a man at least 80 years old with acute or convalescent COVID-19.

This chain links TRBV10-3 with TRBJ1-2; tentative D call: TRBD1 (6 bases). The V gene's germline CDR1 is ENHRY and CDR2 SYGVKD. The CDR3 sequence is 11 residues long. V lost 3 bases and J lost 9, with 8 bases in between. The CDR3 DNA reads as TGTGCCATCAGTGAAGGGGGTAGCTACACCTTC. It yields the protein CAISEGGSYTF.

V is TRBV20-1 and J is TRBJ2-7; D possibly corresponds to TRBD2 (6 bases). V dropped 3 bases and J dropped 5 bases, with 20 bases sitting between them. The CDR3 contains 15 residues. From germline, CDR1 is DFQATT and CDR2 SNEGSKA (reference sequence). The CDR3 loop reads CSASPPRTITHEQYF. The CDR3 DNA is TGCAGTGCTAGTCCGCCCCGGACTATCACCCACGAGCAGTACTTC.

The chain recombines TRBV5-4 with TRBJ2-1, with no clear D. Trimming shortened V by 5 bases and J by 3 bases, and 12 bases separated the two germline ends. Germline V lookup: CDR1 SGHNT, CDR2 YYREEE (reference sequence). This CDR3 contains 14 residues. CDR3 nucleotides: TGTGCCAGCAGTCGACAAGACGGCTACAATGAGCAGTTCTTC. This translates into CASSRQDGYNEQFF.